A selection of T cell receptor beta chains follows, all from one sample in a study of T cells in Graves' hyperthyroidism and ophthalmopathy. TCRdb recomputed calls from the multiplex PCR reads with MiXCR, one row per CDR3 protein. The data contain tens of thousands of distinct CDR3 sequences, about 54% of them seen just once; the ten biggest clones take up around a third. The sample consisted of peripheral blood or thyroid tissue (not recorded which). Receptors originate from a man aged 18 to 30 with Graves' hyperthyroidism. The CDR3 runs from the conserved cysteine through the conserved F or W. D genes are given only for firm matches. The size field is filled for only some rows; it gives once, few, many or a size class.

V gene	D gene	J gene	clone size	CDR3 protein	CDR3 DNA
TRBV15	TRBD1	TRBJ1-6	NA	CATGTDRENSPLHF	TGTGCCACCGGAACGGACAGGGAGAATTCACCCCTCCACTTT
TRBV19	TRBD1	TRBJ1-2	once	CASRTGTGDLYGYTF	TGTGCCAGTAGAACCGGGACAGGGGACCTCTATGGCTACACCTTC
TRBV5-1	TRBD2	TRBJ2-7	few	CASSQPGLAGGYSYEQYF	TGCGCCAGCAGCCAACCCGGTCTAGCGGGAGGTTACTCCTACGAGCAGTACTTC
TRBV30	TRBD1	TRBJ1-6	NA	CAWRGQGAFGSPLHF	TGTGCCTGGAGGGGACAGGGAGCCTTTGGTTCACCCCTCCACTTT
TRBV5-6	NA	TRBJ1-2	many	CASSRNNYGYTF	TGTGCCAGCAGCCGGAACAACTATGGCTACACCTTC
TRBV7-8	NA	TRBJ1-2	NA	CASSPGFGYGYTF	TGTGCCAGCAGCCCAGGGTTTGGCTATGGCTACACCTTC
TRBV7-9	NA	TRBJ2-5	NA	CASSDRLGGEETQYF	TGTGCCAGCAGCGACCGACTAGGCGGGGAGGAGACCCAGTACTTC
TRBV25-1	TRBD1	TRBJ1-5	NA	CARDRDQPQHF	TGTGCTAGGGACAGGGATCAGCCCCAGCATTTT
TRBV28	NA	TRBJ1-5	NA	CASNPGRGGNQPQHF	TGTGCCAGCAATCCGGGACGGGGAGGCAATCAGCCCCAGCATTTT
TRBV9	NA	TRBJ2-7	once	CASSLPGNVYEQYF	TGTGCCAGCAGCTTGCCCGGCAACGTCTACGAGCAGTACTTC
TRBV29-1	NA	TRBJ1-6	NA	CSAGDGLKSPLHF	TGCAGCGCCGGAGACGGGTTGAAATCACCCCTCCACTTT
TRBV25-1	TRBD2	TRBJ2-7	NA	CASRTGLAGVEQYF	TGTGCCAGCAGAACGGGACTAGCGGGAGTTGAGCAGTACTTC
TRBV15	NA	TRBJ1-1	many	CATSRDTSGNTEAFF	TGTGCCACCAGCAGAGATACTTCGGGGAACACTGAAGCTTTCTTT
TRBV24-1	TRBD1	TRBJ1-2	many	CATSEQGSYGYTF	TGTGCCACCAGTGAACAGGGGAGCTATGGCTACACCTTC
TRBV7-8	NA	TRBJ1-5	NA	CASSLWGESNQPQHF	TGTGCCAGCAGCTTATGGGGGGAAAGCAATCAGCCCCAGCATTTT